This TCR beta chain was sequenced in a study of long-term antiretroviral therapy in people with HIV. Run at survey level, the immunoSEQ assay was version v3.0. Profiling relied on immunoSEQ multiplex PCR, and the TCRdb table lists in-frame clones only, not all of them. The sample records tens of thousands of clones, approximately 79% being singletons. About this clone: Its matching antigen is unknown. Other DNA sequences in the sample encode the same CDR3.

The CDR3 loop spans 12 amino acids. Germline values: CDR1 SNHLY, CDR2 FYNNEI. Trimming took 3 bases from V and 5 from J, leaving 7 bases between them. Findings and caveats of the study: After ART, diversity increased yet remained lower than transplant donor controls. Clones expanded before ART dominated the repertoire at all time points.

The J gene is TRBJ1-2, the V gene TRBV2; D not resolved. The material sequenced was unsorted PBMCs, taken about 1.8 years before starting antiretroviral therapy. This clonotype originated in a woman aged 35 to 49 with HIV. Here the CDR3 DNA reads TGTGCCAGCAGTGATCGGGGATATGGCTACACCTTC. Its protein product is CASSDRGYGYTF.